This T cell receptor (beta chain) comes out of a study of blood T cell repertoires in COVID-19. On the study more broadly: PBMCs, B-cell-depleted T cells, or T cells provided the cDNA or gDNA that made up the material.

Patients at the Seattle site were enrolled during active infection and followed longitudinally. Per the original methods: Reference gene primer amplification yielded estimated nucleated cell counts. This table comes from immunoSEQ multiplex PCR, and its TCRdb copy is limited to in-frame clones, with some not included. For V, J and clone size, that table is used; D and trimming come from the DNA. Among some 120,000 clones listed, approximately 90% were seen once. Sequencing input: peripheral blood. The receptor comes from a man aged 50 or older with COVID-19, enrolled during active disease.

The CDR3 nucleotides read TGTGCCAGCAGCTTACTAGCGGCATACCAAGAGACCCAGTACTTC. Its protein product is CASSLLAAYQETQYF. The rearrangement links TRBV5-6 to TRBJ2-5; 8 nucleotides line up with TRBD2. J was trimmed by 0 bases and V by 2 bases; bases with no gene match: 3. This CDR3 comprises 15 residues. CDR1 and CDR2 from the germline V gene are SGHDT and YYEEEE.